The 25 T cell receptor beta chains presented below share a single source sample, sequenced in a study of T cell repertoires in cytomegalovirus infection. Antigen specificity for these receptors is unknown. A single record per CDR3 protein comes from TCRdb applying MiXCR to the reads. The sample contains around 750,000 distinct CDR3 sequences, about 33% of which appear only once. Source: cultured CD8+ T cells from PBMCs, taken from culture after CMV antigen stimulation. The receptors originated from a human donor in good health (CMV status not recorded). Some clones in this sample may be carry-over from other donors' samples.

The rearrangement links TRBV6-4 to TRBJ1-5; a weak D match, TRBD1 (6 bases). This CDR3 comprises 16 residues. Germline V gives CDR1 MRHNA, CDR2 SNTAGT. V lost 0 bases, J lost 7 bases, and 16 bases lay in between. DNA for the CDR3: TGTGCCAGCAGTGACTCCCCCCACAGGGAACAACAGCCCCAGCATTTT. Amino acids: CASSDSPHREQQPQHF.

The chain links TRBV20-1 to TRBJ2-3, with D perhaps TRBD2 (6 bases). With 2 bases removed from V and 1 base from J, the gap between germline ends came to 13 bases. The CDR3 totals 15 residues. Germline V gene data show CDR1 as DFQATT and CDR2 as SNEGSKA (reference sequence). CDR3 sequence: CSARSGGGRTDTQYF. As DNA, the CDR3 is TGCAGTGCTAGATCCGGGGGTGGACGCACAGATACGCAGTATTTT.

The rearrangement joins TRBV27 to TRBJ2-1; the D gene could be TRBD1 or TRBD2 (6 bases each). V lost 7 bases to trimming and J lost 9 bases, with 13 bases between them. The CDR3 has 12 residues. Germline assignment: CDR1 MNHEY and CDR2 SMNVEV (reference sequence). The CDR3 here is CASITGAGEQFF. In DNA, the CDR3 is TGTGCCAGCATCACGGGGGCTGGTGAGCAGTTCTTC.

The table lists this clonotype with many counts. The chain has TRBV7-2 and TRBJ1-1; D perhaps matches TRBD1 (5 bases). The germline gives CDR1 SGHTA, CDR2 FQGNSA. With 1 base removed from V and 0 bases from J, the gap between germline ends came to 12 bases. The CDR3 extends over 16 amino acids. CDR3 region: CASSLGQGRLNTEAFF. CDR3 DNA: TGTGCCAGCAGCTTAGGGCAGGGTCGGTTGAACACTGAAGCTTTCTTT.

Only a few counts were recorded for this clonotype. This chain joins TRBV28 and TRBJ1-4; tentatively, D is TRBD1 (5 bases). CDR3 length: 16 residues. V gave up 2 bases and J gave up 8 bases, with 18 bases separating them. Germline values: CDR1 MDHEN, CDR2 SYDVKM. The CDR3 DNA reads as TGTGCCAGCAGTTTAAGGGCCGCAGGGTTGAGGGAAAAACTGTTTTTT. It specifies CASSLRAAGLREKLFF.

This clonotype has ten or more counts. The rearrangement links TRBV7-6 to TRBJ2-1; 8 bases agree with TRBD2. This CDR3 has 18 residues. Germline assignment: CDR1 SGHVS and CDR2 FNYEAQ. V lost 4 bases and J lost 8; bases outside the gene matches: 19. DNA of the CDR3: TGTGCCAGCAGCTCTCCCCGAGCGGGGGCCCTGAGGGGGTATGAGCAGTTCTTC. The encoded protein is CASSSPRAGALRGYEQFF.

V gene TRBV6-5 combines with J gene TRBJ2-1; D is perhaps TRBD2 (5 bases). Trimming took off 0 bases at V and 6 bases at J, with 9 bases between the two ends. The CDR3 totals 14 residues. The germline CDR1 and CDR2 sequences are MNHEY and SVGAGI. The DNA for the CDR3 is TGTGCCAGCAGTTACTCGTCCAGCGGCAATGAGCAGTTCTTC. This codes for CASSYSSSGNEQFF.

The chain combines TRBV5-1 with TRBJ2-5; D tentatively fits TRBD1 or TRBD2 (5 bases each). The V end was cut by 3 bases, the J end by 3 bases, with 12 bases between. The CDR3 totals 14 residues. Germline V gives CDR1 SGHRS, CDR2 YFSETQ. The CDR3 is CASSSGTYKETQYF. The CDR3 DNA reads as TGCGCCAGCAGCTCCGGGACGTATAAAGAGACCCAGTACTTC.

This rearrangement joins TRBV9 to TRBJ1-2, with a tentative D call TRBD1 (5 bases). The CDR3 has 17 amino acids. V was cut by 0 bases and J by 6 bases, with 21 bases left in between. Germline CDR1 and CDR2: SGDLS and YYNGEE. The CDR3: CASSVVVGTDTVHGYTF. The CDR3 region has the DNA TGTGCCAGCAGCGTAGTAGTAGGGACGGACACCGTACATGGCTACACCTTC.

The chain carries TRBV10-3 and TRBJ2-5; D is undetermined. CDR1 and CDR2 from the germline V gene are ENHRY and SYGVKD. Deletions cut 11 bases from V and 1 base from J, with 17 bases between. The length of the CDR3 is 14 residues. The CDR3 sequence: CAVGSNGPQETQYF. The CDR3 DNA follows: TGTGCCGTAGGGTCTAACGGGCCCCAAGAGACCCAGTACTTC.

This clonotype was seen ten or more times. The chain joins TRBV12-3 or TRBV12-4 to TRBJ2-6; D remains unclear. V was trimmed by 7 bases and J by 1 base, leaving 8 bases between them. The CDR3 spans 14 residues. CDR3 sequence (DNA): TGTGCCAGCACCCGGGTGTCTGGGGCCAACGTCCTGACTTTC. This translates into CASTRVSGANVLTF.

The chain links TRBV4-3 to TRBJ2-3; maybe TRBD2 (5 bases). CDR1 and CDR2 from the germline V gene are LGHNA and YSLEER. Trimming pared 5 bases from V and 5 bases from J, leaving 11 bases between. This CDR3 has 13 residues. The CDR3 DNA is TGCGCCAGCAGCTTCCTCGGGGAAGATACGCAGTATTTT. It translates to CASSFLGEDTQYF.

This chain uses TRBV6-2 or TRBV6-3 with TRBJ2-1; TRBD1 or TRBD2 may be the D gene (5 bases each). The CDR3 is made up of 15 amino acids. Per the germline V gene, CDR1 is MNHEY and CDR2 is SVGEGT. The ends were cut back, 2 bases at V and 2 bases at J, with 10 bases in the middle. Here the CDR3 reads CASSYRQGPYNEQFF. CDR3 DNA: TGTGCCAGCAGTTACCGTCAGGGACCCTACAATGAGCAGTTCTTC.

This chain joins TRBV11-2 and TRBJ2-4; TRBD1 or TRBD2 may be the D gene (5 bases each). Germline values: CDR1 SGHAT, CDR2 FQNNGV. The length of the CDR3 is 15 residues. The V end lost 2 bases, the J end lost 2 bases, and 10 bases lay between the germline ends. Here the CDR3 reads CASSLYGTPKNIQYF. In DNA form, the CDR3 reads TGTGCCAGCAGCTTATACGGGACCCCCAAAAACATTCAGTACTTC.

The rearrangement links TRBV27 to TRBJ2-1; 7 nucleotides agree with TRBD1. CDR1 is MNHEY, CDR2 SMNVEV, per germline (reference sequence). The junction had 8 bases not matched to a gene; V was cut back by 3 bases and J by 6 bases. The CDR3 extends over 15 amino acids. CDR3 nucleotides: TGTGCCAGCAGTTTCTCTCGGCGGACAGGCAATGAGCAGTTCTTC. Translating gives CASSFSRRTGNEQFF.

V and J are TRBV10-3 and TRBJ2-7; D possibly corresponds to TRBD1 (7 bases). The length of the CDR3 is 13 residues. The V gene's germline CDR1 is ENHRY and CDR2 SYGVKD. The V gene lost 6 bases and the J gene lost 1 base, with 10 bases spanning the gap. This CDR3 is CAIRTGRSYEQYF. The DNA of the CDR3 is TGTGCCATCAGGACAGGGAGGTCCTACGAGCAGTACTTC.

CDR3 sequence reads: CASKGGAIVYEQYF. As DNA, the CDR3 is TGTGCCAGCAAGGGAGGCGCGATAGTATACGAGCAGTACTTC. The V gene is TRBV6-1, the J gene TRBJ2-7; a weak D match, TRBD2 (6 bases). The V end was cut by 7 bases, the J end by 4 bases, with 17 bases between. The germline CDR1 and CDR2 sequences are MNHNS and SASEGT. This CDR3 region has 14 residues.

The chain is built from TRBV6-1 and TRBJ2-2, with 7 positions matching TRBD1. Germline V gene sequence: CDR1 MNHNS, CDR2 SASEGT. The V segment lost 4 bases and the J segment 3 bases; nucleotides outside the gene matches: 5. The CDR3 covers 15 residues. CDR3 bases: TGTGCCAGCAGTGGTTATGACAGGGACACCGGGGAGCTGTTTTTT. This encodes CASSGYDRDTGELFF.

The V and J genes are TRBV27 and TRBJ2-7; 9 nucleotides align to TRBD1. The germline V gene encodes CDR1 MNHEY and CDR2 SMNVEV (reference sequence). This CDR3 contains 15 residues. V lost 2 bases and J lost 2; bases outside the gene matches: 4. DNA of the CDR3: TGTGCCAGCAGTTTAGGGACAGGGTCAGCCTACGAGCAGTACTTC. Translated: CASSLGTGSAYEQYF.

V is TRBV10-1 and J is TRBJ2-2; D not resolved. Per the germline V gene, CDR1 is WNHNN and CDR2 is SYGVQD (reference sequence). This CDR3 is built from 16 residues. The V end was cut by 4 bases, the J end by 0 bases, with 12 bases between. The CDR3 nucleotides read TGCGCCAGCAGTGGTCAGCCTTTTCCGAACACCGGGGAGCTGTTTTTT. Translation: CASSGQPFPNTGELFF.

This clonotype was observed a handful of times. The rearrangement joins TRBV28 to TRBJ2-3; D remains ambiguous. The CDR3 extends over 14 amino acids. Germline V CDR1 and CDR2: MDHEN, SYDVKM. V was shortened by 5 bases and J by 2 bases, with 11 bases between the two germline ends. This chain's CDR3 is CASSPSQDTDTQYF. The CDR3 DNA reads as TGTGCCAGCAGTCCTTCGCAGGACACAGATACGCAGTATTTT.

The V call is TRBV24-1, the J call TRBJ2-1; no clear D gene. Germline loops: CDR1 KGHDR, CDR2 SFDVKD. The germline V and J ends were trimmed by 1 base and 8 bases, with 11 bases remaining between them. The CDR3 is 14 amino acids. Here the CDR3 reads CATSDFGHGDEQFF. CDR3 coding DNA: TGTGCCACCAGTGATTTCGGCCATGGGGATGAGCAGTTCTTC.

This clonotype was seen a few times. The J gene is TRBJ2-7, the V gene TRBV28; D is perhaps TRBD1 (5 bases). From germline, CDR1 is MDHEN and CDR2 SYDVKM. Between the trimmed V and J ends, which lost 5 bases and 3 bases, there was a span of 14 bases. This CDR3 contains 14 residues. The CDR3 region is CASSLGHPFYEQYV. Written as DNA, the CDR3 is TGTGCCAGCAGTCTAGGACACCCATTCTACGAGCAGTACGTC.

This clonotype was recorded a few times. This chain joins TRBV7-9 and TRBJ1-1; possible D gene TRBD1, 6 bases. Trimming cost V 1 base and J 1 base, with 10 bases left between them. The germline V gene encodes CDR1 SEHNR and CDR2 FQNEAQ (reference sequence). This CDR3 has 15 residues. CDR3 sequence reads: CASSLEGGGNTEAFF. As DNA, the CDR3 is TGTGCCAGCAGCTTAGAGGGGGGGGGGAACACTGAAGCTTTCTTT.

V is TRBV7-9 and J is TRBJ1-2; 7 positions agree with TRBD1. The CDR3 is 13 residues long. The junction had 5 bases not matched to a gene; V was cut back by 4 bases and J by 6 bases. In germline, CDR1 is SEHNR, CDR2 FQNEAQ (reference sequence). The CDR3 loop is CASSSGGEDGYTF. The CDR3, as DNA: TGTGCCAGCAGCTCAGGGGGGGAGGATGGCTACACCTTC.